The 19 T cell receptor beta chains given below trace back to one sample, sequenced in a study of Graves' ophthalmopathy and Graves' hyperthyroidism. Beta-chain TCR CDR3 regions were amplified from RNA transcripts. HTBI primers primed a first-round RT-PCR, and a second-round multiplex PCR followed. TCRdb processed the multiplex PCR reads anew with MiXCR; each CDR3 protein has one entry. Found here are 500,000 to 800,000 distinct CDR3 sequences, 35% to 45% of them singletons; the top ten hold around 3.3%. The sample taken for sequencing was peripheral blood. These receptors were taken from an adult man with Graves' ophthalmopathy.

The chain is built from TRBV2 and TRBJ2-5, with D possibly being TRBD1 or TRBD2 (5 bases each). Germline V lookup: CDR1 SNHLY, CDR2 FYNNEI. The CDR3 is 15 residues long. V lost 8 bases, J lost 2 bases, and 18 bases lay in between. CDR3 coding DNA: TGTGCCAGCGCCTACACCGGGGCTTTACAAGAGACCCAGTACTTC. It specifies CASAYTGALQETQYF.

Concerning this clonotype itself: One base away lies a much larger clone, so this may be a sequencing read error. The CDR3 end shows no conserved phenylalanine or tryptophan, and so a read error is likely. V and J are TRBV4-1 and TRBJ2-7, with D perhaps matching TRBD1 or TRBD2 (5 bases each). Germline CDR1 is MGHRA and CDR2 is YSYEKL. V was cut by 0 bases and J by 4 bases, with 13 bases left in between. The CDR3 sequence is 15 residues long. The CDR3 sequence is CASSQDGTYGYEQYL. CDR3 nucleotides: TGCGCCAGCAGCCAAGACGGGACCTACGGGTACGAGCAGTACCTC.

The V and J genes are TRBV5-6 and TRBJ1-3; D is perhaps TRBD1 (5 bases). With 2 bases removed from V and 2 bases from J, the gap between germline ends came to 11 bases. CDR1 and CDR2 from the germline V gene are SGHDT and YYEEEE. The CDR3 runs 15 residues. The CDR3 nucleotides are TGTGCCAGCAGCTTTTTCGGGACGACTGGAAACACCATATATTTT. It yields the protein CASSFFGTTGNTIYF.

This clonotype was recorded at least ten times. This chain connects TRBV7-9 to TRBJ2-7; maybe TRBD1 (5 bases). Germline V gives CDR1 SEHNR, CDR2 FQNEAQ (reference sequence). V lost 5 bases and J 5 bases, leaving 16 bases between the germline ends. This CDR3 is built from 14 residues. The chain's CDR3 is CASSLPPRAHEQYF. CDR3 sequence (DNA): TGTGCCAGCAGCCTACCCCCCAGGGCGCACGAGCAGTACTTC.

This clonotype was detected only a few times. The chain recombines TRBV5-8 with TRBJ1-5; D is perhaps TRBD1 (5 bases). Germline values: CDR1 SGHTS, CDR2 YDEGEE. The V and J ends lost 6 bases and 1 base respectively, with 14 bases between them. The CDR3 runs to 15 residues. The CDR3 is CASTSSGGSNQPQHF. CDR3 nucleotides: TGTGCCAGCACCTCGTCGGGGGGAAGCAATCAGCCCCAGCATTTT.

This clonotype was found once. A much larger clone differs by one base, so this may be a read error. This sequence joins TRBV9 and TRBJ1-1; D is unclear. CDR1 is SGDLS and CDR2 is YYNGEE in the germline V gene. The CDR3 extends over 15 amino acids. DNA for the CDR3: TGTGCCAACAGCCCGACGACACTCATGAACACTGAAGCTTTCTTT. It specifies CANSPTTLMNTEAFF.

The chain links TRBV6-2 or TRBV6-3 to TRBJ1-5; weak D call: TRBD1 (5 bases). CDR3 length equals 17 residues. Germline V lookup: CDR1 MNHEY, CDR2 SVGEGT. Trimming left V 7 bases short and J 0 bases short, with 19 bases between. CDR3 in amino acids: CASTLVGGDYSNQPQHF. CDR3 DNA: TGTGCCAGCACCCTAGTTGGGGGGGATTATAGCAATCAGCCCCAGCATTTT.

This clonotype was seen only a few times. J is TRBJ2-7 and V is TRBV10-3, with D uncertain. This CDR3 region has 12 residues. The V end lost 2 bases, the J end lost 2 bases, and 4 bases lay between the germline ends. CDR1 ENHRY and CDR2 SYGVKD come from the germline V gene. The CDR3 loop reads CAISEAPYEQYF. CDR3 DNA sequence: TGTGCCATCAGTGAGGCACCCTACGAGCAGTACTTC.

This clonotype was counted at least ten times. The chain recombines TRBV2 with TRBJ2-7; the D is unclear. The germline V gene has CDR1 SNHLY and CDR2 FYNNEI. The CDR3 length is 12 residues. V was trimmed by 6 bases and J by 2 bases, leaving 8 bases between them. CDR3 region: CASSHTPYEQYF. The CDR3 nucleotides are TGTGCCAGCAGCCATACCCCCTACGAGCAGTACTTC.

Many counts were recorded for this clonotype. The genes are TRBV7-9 and TRBJ1-1, with D perhaps matching TRBD1 (6 bases). The CDR3 covers 12 residues. The germline V gene has CDR1 SEHNR and CDR2 FQNEAQ (reference sequence). Trimming cost V 4 bases and J 6 bases, with 9 bases left between them. The CDR3 DNA reads as TGTGCCAGCAGCTGGACAGACGCTGAAGCTTTCTTT. As protein: CASSWTDAEAFF.

This clonotype was seen a handful of times. This sequence joins TRBV12-5 and TRBJ2-5; D possibly corresponds to TRBD1 (6 bases). Germline-derived CDR1 and CDR2 are LGHNT and FRNRAP. V dropped 4 bases and J dropped 7 bases, with 19 bases sitting between them. The CDR3 totals 15 residues. CDR3 loop: CASGSNLQGRGTQYF. The CDR3 nucleotides read TGTGCTAGTGGTTCCAACTTACAGGGTCGCGGGACCCAGTACTTC.

The chain has TRBV11-1 and TRBJ2-7, with TRBD1 matching 9 bases. Trimming removed 6 bases from V and 5 bases from J; junction bases left unmatched: 14. The CDR3 spans 16 residues. Per the germline V gene, CDR1 is SGHAT and CDR2 is FQDESV (reference sequence). The CDR3 nucleotides are TGTGCCAGCAGTTTAAACAGGGGGCTCCCCCTCCACGAGCAGTACTTC. Encoded protein: CASSLNRGLPLHEQYF.

Ten or more counts support this clonotype. The chain recombines TRBV29-1 with TRBJ2-2; D gene ambiguous. CDR3 length: 14 residues. Trimming stripped 5 bases from V and 0 bases from J, with 10 bases between. Germline CDR1 reads SQVTM; CDR2 reads ANQGSEA. The CDR3 is CSVCRNPNTGELFF. The DNA for the CDR3 is TGCAGCGTTTGTAGGAACCCGAACACCGGGGAGCTGTTTTTT.

The rearrangement uses TRBV7-2 and TRBJ1-4; perhaps TRBD1 as D (5 bases). CDR1 and CDR2 from the germline V gene are SGHTA and FQGNSA. V was trimmed by 5 bases and J by 10 bases, leaving 11 bases between them. This CDR3 region has 12 residues. For the CDR3, the DNA is TGTGCCAGCAGCAGGGACCCTGGAAAACTGTTTTTT. This translates into CASSRDPGKLFF.

In its sample, this clonotype was seen a few times. This chain uses TRBV2 with TRBJ2-2, with a weak D call TRBD2 (6 bases). V dropped 0 bases and J dropped 3 bases, with 14 bases sitting between them. CDR1 is SNHLY and CDR2 is FYNNEI in the germline V gene. This CDR3 spans 17 amino acids. The chain's CDR3 is CASSEALLGEDTGELFF. The CDR3, as DNA: TGTGCCAGCAGTGAAGCGCTTTTGGGGGAGGACACCGGGGAGCTGTTTTTT.

A remark on this clonotype: A junction boundary mismatches the germline segment, possibly from a read error. V and J are TRBV2 and TRBJ1-3; D call uncertain. Germline CDR1 is SNHLY and CDR2 is FYNNEI. There are 14 residues in the CDR3. The CDR3 here is CASSIDDSGNTTYF. CDR3 DNA: TGTGCCAGCAGTATCGACGATTCTGGAAACACCACATATTTT.

There are a few counts of this clonotype. V usage is TRBV5-8 and J usage is TRBJ1-2; unclear D gene. The CDR3 consists of 14 residues. V was cut by 0 bases and J by 4 bases, with 10 bases left in between. The germline V gene encodes CDR1 SGHTS and CDR2 YDEGEE. CDR3 sequence: CASSLDYRTYGYTF. The CDR3 DNA reads TGTGCCAGCAGCTTGGACTATCGAACCTATGGCTACACCTTC.

Only a few counts were recorded for this clonotype. The chain is built from TRBV2 and TRBJ2-1; 9 nucleotides match TRBD2. This CDR3 spans 15 amino acids. V shed 0 bases and J 9 bases; nucleotides not matched to a gene: 6. In germline, CDR1 is SNHLY, CDR2 FYNNEI. CDR3 nucleotides: TGTGCCAGCAGTGAAGCTGGCGGGAGGGACGTTGAGCAGTTCTTC. Translating it yields CASSEAGGRDVEQFF.

The chain recombines TRBV9 with TRBJ1-5, with 9 bases that match TRBD1. V shed 0 bases and J 6 bases; nucleotides not matched to a gene: 13. CDR3 length: 18 residues. Germline CDR1 is SGDLS and CDR2 is YYNGEE. CDR3 loop: CASSVGRTGTGIFQPQHF. CDR3 nucleotide sequence: TGTGCCAGCAGCGTAGGGCGGACCGGGACAGGGATTTTTCAGCCCCAGCATTTT.